Each of the 22 T cell receptor beta chains below was sequenced from the same sample in a study of shared clonotypes between healthy human individuals. The table came from immunoSEQ multiplex PCR; TCRdb's copy has only in-frame clones and leaves some out. The top ten clones hold around 0.4% of a sample with approximately 2.1 million clones, roughly 93% of them seen once. The sample comprised naive CD4+ T cells from PBMCs. This sample's subset: CD45RA+ positively selected. These receptors were collected from a man aged 18 to 30 in good health. Some clones in this sample may be carry-over from other donors' samples.

This chain links TRBV5-6 with TRBJ2-7; D perhaps matches TRBD2 (6 bases). The CDR3 length is 15 residues. Germline V CDR1 and CDR2: SGHDT, YYEEEE. V was trimmed by 4 bases and J by 7 bases, leaving 21 bases between them. The chain's CDR3 is CASSPRGIRVWEQYF. Written as DNA, the CDR3 is TGTGCCAGCAGCCCCCGGGGGATCCGGGTTTGGGAGCAGTACTTC.

Turning to this clone: The same CDR3 can be traced to other DNA sequences in this sample. The chain has TRBV6-5 and TRBJ2-7; TRBD2 agrees at 9 bases. The CDR3 contains 15 residues. V dropped 2 bases and J dropped 0; count of bases not matched to a gene: 2. Germline assignment: CDR1 MNHEY and CDR2 SVGAGI. CDR3 region: CASSYSSGSSYEQYF. The CDR3 DNA follows: TGTGCCAGCAGTTACAGTAGCGGGAGCTCCTACGAGCAGTACTTC.

On this clone: The sample carries other DNA sequences with the same CDR3. V and J are TRBV7-2 and TRBJ2-1, with a possible D match to TRBD2 (6 bases). V lost 1 base, J lost 10 bases, and 8 bases lay in between. The CDR3 totals 12 residues. Per germline, CDR1 SGHTA and CDR2 FQGNSA. Here the CDR3 DNA reads TGTGCCAGCAGCTTAGGCGGAGGGGAGCAGTTCTTC. Residues: CASSLGGGEQFF. Combining the CDR3 with reference TRBV7-2 and TRBJ2-1 gives the whole variable domain GAGVSQSPSNKVTEKGKDVELRCDPISGHTALYWYRQSLGQGLEFLIYFQGNSAPDKSGLPSDRFSAERTGGSVSTLTIQRTQQEDSAVYLCASSLGGGEQFFGPGTRLTVL.

The CDR3 DNA sequence: TGTGCCAGCAGTTTTTGGGGGCGGACGGCTCAGCCCCAGCATTTT. Encoded protein: CASSFWGRTAQPQHF. This sequence joins TRBV27 and TRBJ1-5; perhaps TRBD1 as D (6 bases). This CDR3 region has 15 residues. Trimming left V 3 bases short and J 6 bases short, with 15 bases between. CDR1 is MNHEY, CDR2 SMNVEV, per germline (reference sequence).

This rearrangement joins TRBV7-8 to TRBJ2-7; TRBD2 matches 7 bases. CDR1 SGHVS and CDR2 FQNEAQ come from the germline V gene. The junction had 11 bases not matched to a gene; V was cut back by 5 bases and J by 4 bases. The CDR3 covers 15 residues. The CDR3 here is CASSRPSPGGYEQYF. CDR3 coding DNA: TGTGCCAGCAGCCGACCTAGCCCCGGGGGGTACGAGCAGTACTTC.

This chain links TRBV7-2 with TRBJ2-6; D gene unclear. The CDR3 is 15 amino acids. Germline CDR1 and CDR2: SGHTA and FQGNSA. Trimming removed 1 base from V and 0 bases from J, with 4 bases in between. CDR3: CASSLDGSGANVLTF. CDR3 nucleotides: TGTGCCAGCAGCTTAGACGGCTCTGGGGCCAACGTCCTGACTTTC.

The J gene is TRBJ2-7, the V gene TRBV5-1; D unclear. Germline CDR1 reads SGHRS; CDR2 reads YFSETQ. The CDR3 is 13 amino acids. V shed 0 bases and J shed 9 bases, with 13 bases lying between them. In DNA, the CDR3 is TGCGCCAGCAGCTTGGCCGGGTCGGGTTTGCAGTACTTC. It specifies CASSLAGSGLQYF.

Remarks on this clone: The sample has other DNA sequences that encode this CDR3 too. The chain joins TRBV18 to TRBJ2-2; D gene unclear. V gave up 3 bases and J gave up 5 bases, with 7 bases separating them. Germline-derived CDR1 and CDR2 are KGHSH and LQKENI. The CDR3 is 13 amino acids. CDR3 bases: TGTGCCAGCTCACCCTCGCGGACCGGGGAGCTGTTTTTT. It codes for CASSPSRTGELFF.

With regard to this clone: The sample carries other DNA sequences with the same CDR3. CDR3 residues: CASSQGGQGPYEQYF. The CDR3 DNA is TGTGCCAGCAGCCAAGGGGGACAGGGTCCTTACGAGCAGTACTTC. The chain combines TRBV14 with TRBJ2-7; the match to TRBD1 covers 9 bases. The junction had 5 bases not matched to a gene; V was cut back by 1 base and J by 4 bases. The CDR3 length is 15 residues. The germline gives CDR1 SGHDN, CDR2 FVKESK.

CDR3 coding DNA: TGTGCCATCAGTGGGCCGGGACAGGGGATCTACGAGCAGTACTTC. Translated, it gives CAISGPGQGIYEQYF. The chain links TRBV10-3 to TRBJ2-7, with TRBD1 matching over 10 bases. The J segment lost 3 bases and the V segment lost 4 bases, leaving 6 bases of the junction unmatched. There are 15 residues in the CDR3. The germline V gene encodes CDR1 ENHRY and CDR2 SYGVKD.

The chain has TRBV11-2 and TRBJ1-1; the D is unclear. Germline loops: CDR1 SGHAT, CDR2 FQNNGV. The CDR3 sequence is 12 residues long. V was trimmed by 5 bases and J by 2 bases, leaving 6 bases between them. The DNA of the CDR3 is TGTGCCAGCAGCCAGTTTAACACTGAAGCTTTCTTT. This codes for CASSQFNTEAFF. Using reference TRBV11-2 and TRBJ1-1 for the parts outside the CDR3, the full variable domain is EAGVAQSPRYKIIEKRQSVAFWCNPISGHATLYWYQQILGQGPKLLIQFQNNGVVDDSQLPKDRFSAERLKGVDSTLKIQPAKLEDSAVYLCASSQFNTEAFFGQGTRLTVV.

This chain links TRBV4-2 with TRBJ1-5; 8 bases are a match to TRBD1. Germline CDR1 and CDR2: LGHNA and YNFKEQ. CDR3 size: 15 residues. V trimming: 4 bases; J trimming: 3 bases; junction bases outside the gene matches: 5. As DNA, the CDR3 is TGTGCCAGCAGCCCAGGGACAGGAGACAATCAGCCCCAGCATTTT. This gives the protein CASSPGTGDNQPQHF.

The chain has TRBV5-1 and TRBJ1-1; D ambiguous. The V gene's germline CDR1 is SGHRS and CDR2 YFSETQ. Deletions cut 2 bases from V and 5 bases from J, with 13 bases between. The CDR3 consists of 14 residues. The CDR3 loop is CASSFVATGTEAFF. The CDR3 DNA reads as TGCGCCAGCAGCTTCGTGGCTACGGGTACTGAAGCTTTCTTT.

The CDR3: CASSYTRRADTEAFF. The CDR3 DNA follows: TGTGCCAGCAGTTACACCCGAAGGGCTGACACTGAAGCTTTCTTT. J is TRBJ1-1 and V is TRBV6-5; D call uncertain. Germline values: CDR1 MNHEY, CDR2 SVGAGI. The CDR3 extends over 15 amino acids. V lost 2 bases and J lost 3, with 13 bases in between.

The rearrangement joins TRBV15 to TRBJ1-4; TRBD1 matches at 7 bases. Losses at the gene ends were 4 bases for V and 8 bases for J; bases not matched to a gene: 4. From germline, CDR1 is LNHNV and CDR2 YYDKDF (reference sequence). This CDR3 has 13 residues. The CDR3 spells CATSIRQGEKLFF. CDR3 bases: TGTGCCACCAGCATAAGACAGGGAGAAAAACTGTTTTTT. Drawing the rest from reference TRBV15 and TRBJ1-4, the complete variable domain is DAMVIQNPRYQVTQFGKPVTLSCSQTLNHNVMYWYQQKSSQAPKLLFHYYDKDFNNEADTPDNFQSRRPNTSFCFLDIRSPGLGDTAMYLCATSIRQGEKLFFGSGTQLSVL.

The chain is built from TRBV7-3 and TRBJ2-1; 11 bases match TRBD2. Looked up from germline, CDR1 is SGHTA and CDR2 is FQGTGA. J lost 8 bases, V lost 5 bases, and 11 bases had no gene match. There are 16 residues in the CDR3. CDR3 region: CASSERLAGLGDEQFF. DNA of the CDR3: TGTGCCAGCAGCGAACGACTAGCGGGATTGGGGGATGAGCAGTTCTTC.

V and J are TRBV7-8 and TRBJ2-7; 10 bases fit TRBD2. The ends lost 2 bases at V and 1 base at J; junction bases unmatched: 5. The CDR3 has 16 amino acids. Germline V gene sequence: CDR1 SGHVS, CDR2 FQNEAQ. The CDR3 DNA follows: TGTGCCAGCAGCTTACGAACTAGCGGGAATTCCTACGAGCAGTACTTC. This encodes CASSLRTSGNSYEQYF.

This clone has just one count. V and J are TRBV7-8 and TRBJ2-2; either TRBD1 or TRBD2 may fit D (5 bases each). There are 17 residues in the CDR3. In germline, CDR1 is SGHVS, CDR2 FQNEAQ. The V gene lost 2 bases and the J gene lost 1 base, with 14 bases spanning the gap. The CDR3 DNA reads as TGTGCCAGCAGCTTACTTGGGACGCTACTGAACACCGGGGAGCTGTTTTTT. Translation gives CASSLLGTLLNTGELFF. The entire variable domain, with the rest obtained from reference TRBV7-8 and TRBJ2-2, is as follows: GAGVSQSPRYKVAKRGQDVALRCDPISGHVSLFWYQQALGQGPEFLTYFQNEAQLDKSGLPSDRFFAERPEGSVSTLKIQRTQQEDSAVYLCASSLLGTLLNTGELFFGEGSRLTVL.

The CDR3 reads CAISDKDRGSNQPQHF. CDR3 coding DNA: TGTGCCATCAGTGACAAAGACAGGGGTAGCAATCAGCCCCAGCATTTT. This rearrangement joins TRBV10-3 to TRBJ1-5, with TRBD1 identical over 8 bases. The germline gives CDR1 ENHRY, CDR2 SYGVKD. Trimming took 3 bases from V and 0 from J; bases not matched to a gene: 4. The CDR3 loop spans 16 amino acids.

This sequence joins TRBV6-6 and TRBJ2-3, with D perhaps TRBD2 (5 bases). The CDR3 is made up of 13 amino acids. Trimming cost V 11 bases and J 0 bases, with 12 bases left between them. Germline CDR1 and CDR2: MNHNY and SVGAGI (reference sequence). The CDR3 bases are TGTGCCGTCGGGCTAGCTAGCACAGATACGCAGTATTTT. Protein product: CAVGLASTDTQYF.

This chain uses TRBV11-3 with TRBJ2-7; D is uncertain. This CDR3 is 15 amino acids long. In germline, CDR1 is SGHNT, CDR2 YENEEA. V lost 2 bases and J 5 bases, leaving 16 bases between the germline ends. CDR3 amino acids: CASSLRLVEAHEQYF. CDR3 DNA: TGTGCCAGCAGCTTAAGGCTAGTTGAGGCCCACGAGCAGTACTTC.

The CDR3 DNA is TGCGCCAGCAGCAAGGGTGGGGAGAGCTCTGGAAACACCATATATTTT. Residues: CASSKGGESSGNTIYF. The chain uses TRBV5-1 and TRBJ1-3; no clear D gene. The CDR3 covers 16 residues. V lost 4 bases to trimming and J lost 0 bases, with 14 bases between them. Germline V lookup: CDR1 SGHRS, CDR2 YFSETQ. The whole variable domain, filled in from reference TRBV5-1 and TRBJ1-3, reads KAGVTQTPRYLIKTRGQQVTLSCSPISGHRSVSWYQQTPGQGLQFLFEYFSETQRNKGNFPGRFSGRQFSNSRSEMNVSTLELGDSALYLCASSKGGESSGNTIYFGEGSWLTVV.